A single sample is the source of the 19 T cell receptor beta chains below, sequenced in a study of cytomegalovirus exposure and HLA in healthy donors. The PCR employed 60 Vbeta primers together with 13 Jbeta primers. Clones were sequenced by immunoSEQ multiplex PCR, and TCRdb holds only the in-frame ones, with some missing. The profile shows about 260,000 clones, roughly four fifths of them singletons. The sample taken for sequencing was PBMCs. These receptors all come from a woman aged 40 to 50 in good health and CMV-seropositive.

The chain is built from TRBV7-2 and TRBJ1-5; 9 bases agree with TRBD1. The CDR3 has 14 residues. Unmatched junction bases numbered 2, after V lost 5 bases and J lost 3 bases. CDR1 is SGHTA and CDR2 is FQGNSA in the germline V gene. The CDR3 bases are TGTGCCAGCAGCCGGGACAGGGTCAATCAGCCCCAGCATTTT. This translates into CASSRDRVNQPQHF.

The chain has TRBV9 and TRBJ2-7; D is possibly TRBD1 (5 bases). CDR1 SGDLS and CDR2 YYNGEE come from the germline V gene. Trimming removed 3 bases at V and 2 bases at J, with 12 bases between. The CDR3 spans 14 residues. CDR3 sequence (DNA): TGTGCCAGCAGCGGCGAAAGGGGAACCTACGAGCAGTACTTC. Translated: CASSGERGTYEQYF. Filled out from reference TRBV9 and TRBJ2-7, the complete variable domain reads DSGVTQTPKHLITATGQRVTLRCSPRSGDLSVYWYQQSLDQGLQFLIQYYNGEERAKGNILERFSAQQFPDLHSELNLSSLELGDSALYFCASSGERGTYEQYFGPGTRLTVT.

This sequence joins TRBV20-1 and TRBJ2-4; no clear D gene. Germline V CDR1 and CDR2: DFQATT, SNEGSKA (reference sequence). V lost 6 bases and J lost 6, with 9 bases in between. The CDR3 contains 11 residues. CDR3 sequence reads: CSAPFLNIQYF. In nucleotides, the CDR3 is TGCAGTGCCCCTTTCTTAAACATTCAGTACTTC.

The chain links TRBV7-8 to TRBJ2-2; D is uncertain. In germline, CDR1 is SGHVS, CDR2 FQNEAQ. V was trimmed by 0 bases and J by 5 bases, leaving 19 bases between them. The CDR3 covers 18 residues. The CDR3 loop is CASSLARSPGIWTGELFF. The CDR3 DNA reads as TGTGCCAGCAGCTTAGCGAGAAGCCCCGGTATATGGACCGGGGAGCTGTTTTTT. Looking up the rest from reference TRBV7-8 and TRBJ2-2 gives the full variable domain: GAGVSQSPRYKVAKRGQDVALRCDPISGHVSLFWYQQALGQGPEFLTYFQNEAQLDKSGLPSDRFFAERPEGSVSTLKIQRTQQEDSAVYLCASSLARSPGIWTGELFFGEGSRLTVL.

This clone was seen a handful of times. V and J are TRBV10-3 and TRBJ1-1; 8 bases match TRBD1. The ends lost 6 bases at V and 4 bases at J; junction bases unmatched: 7. Germline CDR1 is ENHRY and CDR2 is SYGVKD. The CDR3 runs to 14 residues. This CDR3 is CAIRTDTGGTEAFF. The DNA of the CDR3 is TGTGCCATCAGGACAGATACAGGGGGCACTGAAGCTTTCTTT.

This chain joins TRBV27 and TRBJ2-5, with 10 nucleotides matching TRBD2. CDR1 is MNHEY and CDR2 is SMNVEV in the germline V gene (reference sequence). Losses at the gene ends were 7 bases for V and 4 bases for J; bases not matched to a gene: 3. There are 13 residues in the CDR3. As DNA, the CDR3 is TGTGCCAGCAAGAAGCGGGAGGGAGAGACCCAGTACTTC. Its protein is CASKKREGETQYF.

The V gene is TRBV5-4, the J gene TRBJ2-5; D not resolved. The V and J ends lost 4 bases and 2 bases respectively, with 9 bases between them. The CDR3 sequence is 13 residues long. Per the germline V gene, CDR1 is SGHNT and CDR2 is YYREEE (reference sequence). In DNA form, the CDR3 reads TGTGCCAGCAGCGTGACTTGGCAAGAGACCCAGTACTTC. Translating gives CASSVTWQETQYF.

This clone was recorded only once. The chain joins TRBV11-2 to TRBJ2-6; D gene unclear. V was clipped by 7 bases and J by 2 bases, with 9 bases between them. Germline V gene sequence: CDR1 SGHAT, CDR2 FQNNGV. The CDR3 has 14 residues. The CDR3 nucleotides read TGTGCCAGCATCCCACTCGCTGGGGCCAACGTCCTGACTTTC. Translated, it gives CASIPLAGANVLTF.

This clone was counted once. This chain links TRBV29-1 with TRBJ2-5; no clear D gene. The CDR3 has 10 amino acids. Germline-derived CDR1 and CDR2 are SQVTM and ANQGSEA. The germline V and J ends were trimmed by 3 bases and 4 bases, with 3 bases remaining between them. The CDR3 spells CSVDVETQYF. CDR3 bases: TGCAGCGTTGACGTAGAGACCCAGTACTTC.

The chain links TRBV4-2 to TRBJ1-6, with TRBD1 identical over 7 bases. V lost 0 bases and J lost 6; bases outside the gene matches: 8. Germline-derived CDR1 and CDR2 are LGHNA and YNFKEQ. The CDR3 is 17 residues long. CDR3 sequence reads: CASSQDHPGQLNSPLHF. The CDR3, as DNA: TGTGCCAGCAGCCAAGACCACCCGGGACAGCTTAATTCACCCCTCCACTTT.

The chain employs TRBV30 and TRBJ2-1; weak D call: TRBD1 (5 bases). Germline V gives CDR1 GTSNPN, CDR2 SVGIG (reference sequence). Deletions cut 0 bases from V and 6 bases from J, with 12 bases between. This CDR3 region has 14 residues. For the CDR3, the DNA is TGTGCCTGGAGTGTACATTTAGGGGTCAATGAGCAGTTCTTC. It codes for CAWSVHLGVNEQFF. Based on the CDR3 plus reference TRBV30 and TRBJ2-1, the full variable domain is SQTIHQWPATLVQPVGSPLSLECTVEGTSNPNLYWYRQAAGRGLQLLFYSVGIGQISSEVPQNLSASRPQDRQFILSSKKLLLSDSGFYLCAWSVHLGVNEQFFGPGTRLTVL.

As regards this clone: One end of the junction does not line up with germline, which may come from a read error. The rearrangement uses TRBV7-7 and TRBJ2-7, with TRBD2 matching 7 bases. CDR3 length: 14 residues. The germline gives CDR1 SSHAT, CDR2 FNYEAQ (reference sequence). As DNA, the CDR3 is TGTGCTAGCAGCCCCCTGAGCGGGACCAACGAGCAGTACTTC. Protein: CASSPLSGTNEQYF.

Concerning this clone: Other DNA sequences within the sample encode an identical CDR3. The CDR3 loop is CASSGGETQYF. CDR3 DNA sequence: TGTGCCAGCAGCGGAGGGGAGACCCAGTACTTC. V usage is TRBV7-9 and J usage is TRBJ2-5; D may be TRBD2 (6 bases). Germline loops: CDR1 SEHNR, CDR2 FQNEAQ (reference sequence). V was shortened by 5 bases and J by 5 bases, with 6 bases between the two germline ends. The CDR3 contains 11 residues.

This clone was seen only a few times. The chain uses TRBV5-4 and TRBJ2-3, with 7 nucleotides matching TRBD1. Trimming cost V 1 base and J 6 bases; bases outside gene matches: 20. The germline V gene encodes CDR1 SGHNT and CDR2 YYREEE (reference sequence). The CDR3 consists of 19 residues. For the CDR3, the DNA is TGTGCCAGCAGCTTGAAGGTTAATTCAGGGGGAATGATATCGGATACGCAGTATTTT. This sequence encodes CASSLKVNSGGMISDTQYF.

The chain couples TRBV7-2 to TRBJ2-1; 10 bases agree with TRBD2. Trimming took 1 base from V and 9 from J; bases not matched to a gene: 9. The CDR3 totals 16 residues. Germline CDR1 reads SGHTA; CDR2 reads FQGNSA. The CDR3 DNA follows: TGTGCCAGCAGCTTAGTATGGCTAGCGGGGGAGGGTGAGCAGTTCTTC. Protein sequence: CASSLVWLAGEGEQFF.

This clone was counted between two and nine times. This chain connects TRBV7-9 to TRBJ2-5; the match to TRBD2 covers 9 bases. The germline CDR1 and CDR2 sequences are SEHNR and FQNEAQ (reference sequence). Germline trimming cut 5 bases from V and 2 bases from J; bases unmatched to any gene: 6. This CDR3 is 15 amino acids long. CDR3 loop: CASSPQTSGQETQYF. The CDR3 bases are TGTGCCAGCAGCCCCCAGACTAGCGGACAAGAGACCCAGTACTTC. The whole variable domain, remainder taken from reference TRBV7-9 and TRBJ2-5, is DTGVSQNPRHKITKRGQNVTFRCDPISEHNRLYWYRQTLGQGPEFLTYFQNEAQLEKSRLLSDRFSAERPKGSFSTLEIQRTEQGDSAMYLCASSPQTSGQETQYFGPGTRLLVL.

Notes on this clone: The sample has other DNA sequences that encode this CDR3 too. V and J are TRBV29-1 and TRBJ1-1; a weak D match, TRBD1 (6 bases). Germline V CDR1 and CDR2: SQVTM, ANQGSEA. V was shortened by 6 bases and J by 1 base, with 12 bases between the two germline ends. This CDR3 is built from 13 residues. This CDR3 is CSVATGGNTEAFF. CDR3 DNA: TGCAGCGTCGCGACAGGAGGGAACACTGAAGCTTTCTTT.

The sample holds a few counts of this clone. This rearrangement joins TRBV4-2 to TRBJ1-1, with 8 bases fitting TRBD1. V shed 1 base and J 6 bases; nucleotides not matched to a gene: 4. In germline, CDR1 is LGHNA, CDR2 YNFKEQ. This CDR3 has 14 amino acids. CDR3: CASSQGQGAAEAFF. CDR3 DNA: TGTGCCAGCAGCCAAGGCCAGGGGGCGGCTGAAGCTTTCTTT.

The V gene is TRBV7-6, the J gene TRBJ2-7, with D tentatively TRBD1 (6 bases). This CDR3 contains 14 residues. Between the trimmed V and J ends, which lost 5 bases and 1 base, there was a span of 12 bases. Germline V lookup: CDR1 SGHVS, CDR2 FNYEAQ. The CDR3 bases are TGTGCCAGCAGCCTTTACCAGGGGTCCTACGAGCAGTACTTC. Its protein is CASSLYQGSYEQYF.